Shown below are 29 T cell receptor beta chains from a single sample sequenced in a study of radiotherapy plus CTLA-4 blockade in lung cancer. Sequenced by immunoSEQ multiplex PCR; TCRdb stores in-frame clones only, minus some. The table includes 45,000 to 55,000 clones, 65% to 80% detected once. Sequencing was performed on peripheral blood, taken from a patient treated with radiotherapy plus ipilimumab. Every receptor here comes from a human donor with non-small cell lung cancer who had a partial response to radiotherapy plus ipilimumab.

The chain recombines TRBV5-1 with TRBJ2-3, with TRBD2 matching 11 bases. V dropped 3 bases and J dropped 7; count of bases not matched to a gene: 10. The CDR3 has 16 amino acids. CDR1 is SGHRS and CDR2 is YFSETQ in the germline V gene. DNA for the CDR3: TGCGCCAGCAGCTCTATAGCGGGGGGGCCGGGGAATACGCAGTATTTT. This gives the protein CASSSIAGGPGNTQYF.

This rearrangement joins TRBV27 to TRBJ1-1; 12 bases are shared with TRBD1. This CDR3 is 16 amino acids long. Germline lookup yields CDR1 MNHEY and CDR2 SMNVEV (reference sequence). V was clipped by 5 bases and J by 7 bases; unmatched bases: 11. The CDR3 loop is CASSRLPGQGAFEAFF. As DNA, the CDR3 is TGTGCCAGCAGTCGACTACCGGGACAGGGGGCTTTTGAAGCTTTCTTT.

J is TRBJ2-2 and V is TRBV5-1; 13 bases align to TRBD2. Germline trimming cut 4 bases from V and 5 bases from J; bases unmatched to any gene: 5. This CDR3 contains 16 residues. Germline values: CDR1 SGHRS, CDR2 YFSETQ. In DNA form, the CDR3 reads TGCGCCAGCAGCCCCGGGACTAGCGGGGAAACCGGGGAGCTGTTTTTT. Translated, it gives CASSPGTSGETGELFF. Drawing the rest from reference TRBV5-1 and TRBJ2-2, the complete variable domain is KAGVTQTPRYLIKTRGQQVTLSCSPISGHRSVSWYQQTPGQGLQFLFEYFSETQRNKGNFPGRFSGRQFSNSRSEMNVSTLELGDSALYLCASSPGTSGETGELFFGEGSRLTVL.

The chain recombines TRBV7-2 with TRBJ1-1; 7 bases fit TRBD1. V trimming: 5 bases; J trimming: 0 bases; junction bases outside the gene matches: 15. Germline values: CDR1 SGHTA, CDR2 FQGNSA. This CDR3 has 18 residues. CDR3 amino acids: CASSGRPTGILMNTEAFF. The CDR3 region has the DNA TGTGCCAGCAGCGGACGCCCGACAGGGATTTTGATGAACACTGAAGCTTTCTTT. The entire variable domain, with the rest obtained from reference TRBV7-2 and TRBJ1-1, is as follows: GAGVSQSPSNKVTEKGKDVELRCDPISGHTALYWYRQSLGQGLEFLIYFQGNSAPDKSGLPSDRFSAERTGGSVSTLTIQRTQQEDSAVYLCASSGRPTGILMNTEAFFGQGTRLTVV.

The chain joins TRBV5-8 to TRBJ2-5; 7 positions match TRBD1. CDR1 is SGHTS, CDR2 YDEGEE, per germline. Trimming cost V 7 bases and J 4 bases; bases outside gene matches: 13. This CDR3 spans 15 amino acids. CDR3 coding DNA: TGTGCCAGCTCCCCCGACAGGGAATTGATAGAGACCCAGTACTTC. This translates into CASSPDRELIETQYF. The whole variable domain, remainder taken from reference TRBV5-8 and TRBJ2-5, is EAGVTQSPTHLIKTRGQQATLRCSPISGHTSVYWYQQALGLGLQFLLWYDEGEERNRGNFPPRFSGRQFPNYSSELNVNALELEDSALYLCASSPDRELIETQYFGPGTRLLVL.

By frequency in the sample, this clone is medium-sized. The chain combines TRBV4-1 with TRBJ1-5; TRBD1 might be the D (6 bases). This CDR3 region has 15 residues. Trimming shortened V by 4 bases and J by 3 bases, and 13 bases separated the two germline ends. Germline V gene data show CDR1 as MGHRA and CDR2 as YSYEKL. The CDR3 DNA reads TGCGCCAGCAGCCTAAACCAGGGGAACAATCAGCCCCAGCATTTT. The encoded protein is CASSLNQGNNQPQHF.

The rearrangement joins TRBV6-5 to TRBJ1-1, with TRBD1 matching over 7 bases. This CDR3 contains 12 residues. Losses at the gene ends were 6 bases for V and 5 bases for J; bases not matched to a gene: 3. The germline V gene has CDR1 MNHEY and CDR2 SVGAGI. The CDR3 DNA reads as TGTGCCAGCAGGGCAGGGGGAACTGAAGCTTTCTTT. Its protein product is CASRAGGTEAFF.

This clone was counted a single time. The V and J genes are TRBV5-1 and TRBJ2-1; possibly TRBD2 for D (6 bases). The CDR3 is 16 residues long. CDR1 and CDR2 (germline): SGHRS, YFSETQ. V lost 0 bases, J lost 8 bases, and 18 bases lay in between. The CDR3 here is CASSLGGVKAVHEQFF. The CDR3 DNA reads as TGCGCCAGCAGCTTGGGGGGGGTGAAAGCAGTTCATGAGCAGTTCTTC.

J is TRBJ1-2 and V is TRBV28; 9 nucleotides match TRBD1. Germline V gene data show CDR1 as MDHEN and CDR2 as SYDVKM. Trimming cost V 5 bases and J 2 bases; bases outside gene matches: 3. The CDR3 is 14 amino acids. The chain's CDR3 is CASSTGQGNYGYTF. CDR3 coding DNA: TGTGCCAGCAGTACCGGACAGGGGAACTATGGCTACACCTTC.

The chain is built from TRBV19 and TRBJ2-3; perhaps TRBD2 as D (6 bases). V was clipped by 7 bases and J by 0 bases, with 11 bases between them. This CDR3 contains 14 residues. In germline, CDR1 is LNHDA, CDR2 SQIVND (reference sequence). CDR3 DNA: TGTGCCAGTAACGGTGGAGGGAGCACAGATACGCAGTATTTT. Translating gives CASNGGGSTDTQYF.

This clone was seen more than once but under ten times. The chain uses TRBV29-1 and TRBJ2-1, with 13 positions matching TRBD2. V lost 7 bases, J lost 4 bases, and 4 bases stayed unmatched. CDR1 is SQVTM and CDR2 is ANQGSEA in the germline V gene. The CDR3 consists of 14 residues. This CDR3 is CSALLAGGYNEQFF. CDR3 sequence (DNA): TGCAGCGCCTTACTAGCGGGGGGGTACAATGAGCAGTTCTTC.

The rearrangement joins TRBV6-5 to TRBJ1-1; no clear D gene. V was pared by 2 bases and J by 1 base, with 14 bases between. Germline V lookup: CDR1 MNHEY, CDR2 SVGAGI. CDR3 size: 16 residues. The CDR3 sequence is CASSYNVAGGNTEAFF. The CDR3 region has the DNA TGTGCCAGCAGTTACAACGTGGCAGGAGGGAACACTGAAGCTTTCTTT.

The V and J genes are TRBV28 and TRBJ2-6; TRBD2 might be the D (6 bases). The V end lost 5 bases, the J end lost 1 base, and 12 bases lay between the germline ends. This CDR3 comprises 16 residues. The germline V gene has CDR1 MDHEN and CDR2 SYDVKM. The CDR3, as DNA: TGTGCCAGCAGTCCCCCCGGAGGGTCTGGGGCCAACGTCCTGACTTTC. Encoded protein: CASSPPGGSGANVLTF. Drawing the rest from reference TRBV28 and TRBJ2-6, the complete variable domain is DVKVTQSSRYLVKRTGEKVFLECVQDMDHENMFWYRQDPGLGLRLIYFSYDVKMKEKGDIPEGYSVSREKKERFSLILESASTNQTSMYLCASSPPGGSGANVLTFGAGSRLTVL.

This chain joins TRBV7-3 and TRBJ1-2; 8 bases match TRBD1. Trimming cost V 5 bases and J 8 bases; bases outside gene matches: 10. The germline CDR1 and CDR2 sequences are SGHTA and FQGTGA. This CDR3 region has 14 residues. As DNA, the CDR3 is TGTGCCAGCAGCCTGAGACAGGGGTCTGGAGGCTACACCTTC. It yields the protein CASSLRQGSGGYTF.

V usage is TRBV19 and J usage is TRBJ1-2; possible D gene TRBD1, 5 bases. This CDR3 region has 13 residues. Trimming left V 2 bases short and J 2 bases short, with 6 bases between. Germline CDR1 is LNHDA and CDR2 is SQIVND (reference sequence). For the CDR3, the DNA is TGTGCCAGTAGTATACCAGGGAACTATGGCTACACCTTC. It is translated as CASSIPGNYGYTF.

The rearrangement links TRBV30 to TRBJ2-7; the match to TRBD2 covers 13 bases. Trimming cost V 5 bases and J 0 bases; bases outside gene matches: 7. This CDR3 contains 16 residues. Germline V gene data show CDR1 as GTSNPN and CDR2 as SVGIG (reference sequence). The CDR3 region has the DNA TGTGCCTGGGAAACTACTAGCGGGGGGGCCTCCTACGAGCAGTACTTC. Its protein is CAWETTSGGASYEQYF.

The V gene is TRBV27, the J gene TRBJ2-2; perhaps TRBD1 as D (6 bases). Trimming shortened V by 6 bases and J by 3 bases, and 20 bases separated the two germline ends. The germline gives CDR1 MNHEY, CDR2 SMNVEV (reference sequence). The CDR3 extends over 17 amino acids. CDR3 sequence: CASSRRVTGLDTGELFF. The CDR3 DNA follows: TGTGCCAGCAGCCGTCGGGTAACAGGGCTCGACACCGGGGAGCTGTTTTTT.

V gene TRBV14 combines with J gene TRBJ2-2, with D unresolved. The V gene's germline CDR1 is SGHDN and CDR2 FVKESK. The length of the CDR3 is 14 residues. The V end lost 0 bases, the J end lost 4 bases, and 6 bases lay between the germline ends. CDR3 sequence reads: CASSQDIVTGELFF. The DNA for the CDR3 is TGTGCCAGCAGCCAAGATATCGTCACCGGGGAGCTGTTTTTT.

V usage is TRBV5-6 and J usage is TRBJ2-1, with 10 bases lining up with TRBD2. Germline CDR1 and CDR2: SGHDT and YYEEEE. V lost 1 base to trimming and J lost 0 bases; unmatched junction nucleotides: 10. This CDR3 comprises 19 residues. The DNA of the CDR3 is TGTGCCAGCAGCTTGCAAAGCCTAGCGGGGGCCCACTCCTACAATGAGCAGTTCTTC. This codes for CASSLQSLAGAHSYNEQFF.

V usage is TRBV19 and J usage is TRBJ2-1; TRBD2 agrees at 7 bases. CDR3 size: 14 residues. Germline CDR1 and CDR2: LNHDA and SQIVND (reference sequence). Unmatched junction bases numbered 3, after V lost 2 bases and J lost 5 bases. In DNA, the CDR3 is TGTGCCAGTAGTATAAGGGAGGGCCACAATGAGCAGTTCTTC. This sequence encodes CASSIREGHNEQFF.

The chain carries TRBV5-6 and TRBJ1-3; TRBD1 aligns across 8 bases. With V trimmed by 1 base and J by 7 bases, 1 base remained unmatched. The CDR3 is 13 residues long. Germline assignment: CDR1 SGHDT and CDR2 YYEEEE. The CDR3 DNA reads TGTGCCAGCAGCTTGCAGGGGGCGAACACCATATATTTT. Translated: CASSLQGANTIYF.

This clone was found once. The V call is TRBV29-1, the J call TRBJ2-7, with 7 positions matching TRBD2. Per germline, CDR1 SQVTM and CDR2 ANQGSEA. J lost 7 bases, V lost 4 bases, and 7 bases had no gene match. This CDR3 has 12 residues. The CDR3 region is CSVGGGRLEQYF. The CDR3 region has the DNA TGCAGCGTTGGGGGGGGACGTCTTGAGCAGTACTTC.

V and J are TRBV10-2 and TRBJ1-4; 7 bases agree with TRBD1. CDR3 length: 16 residues. Unmatched junction bases numbered 11, after V lost 7 bases and J lost 3 bases. The germline gives CDR1 WSHSY, CDR2 SAAADI. CDR3 amino acids: CASTGTEPGANEKLFF. The CDR3 DNA follows: TGCGCCAGCACCGGGACAGAACCAGGGGCTAATGAAAAACTGTTTTTT.

The chain links TRBV6-1 to TRBJ2-7, with 8 bases aligning to TRBD1. Germline V gives CDR1 MNHNS, CDR2 SASEGT. The CDR3 runs to 14 residues. V dropped 5 bases and J dropped 1; count of bases not matched to a gene: 4. The CDR3 DNA reads TGTGCCAGCAGTAAGGACAGGGCATCCTACGAGCAGTACTTC. Translation gives CASSKDRASYEQYF.

The chain links TRBV10-3 to TRBJ2-1, with D maybe TRBD1 (6 bases). CDR3 size: 15 residues. Germline CDR1 is ENHRY and CDR2 is SYGVKD. Trimming took off 7 bases at V and 6 bases at J, with 19 bases between the two ends. CDR3 loop: CAIKGVTTSSNEQFF. The CDR3 DNA reads TGTGCCATCAAGGGGGTCACAACTTCGAGCAATGAGCAGTTCTTC.

With respect to this clone: The sample carries other DNA sequences with the same CDR3. The chain has TRBV7-2 and TRBJ1-2; 8 bases fit TRBD1. Per germline, CDR1 SGHTA and CDR2 FQGNSA. J was trimmed by 8 bases and V by 5 bases; bases with no gene match: 13. This CDR3 has 15 residues. The CDR3 region is CASSGRSGQAYGYTF. DNA for the CDR3: TGTGCCAGCAGCGGCAGATCGGGACAGGCGTACGGCTACACCTTC.

The genes are TRBV6-1 and TRBJ1-1; D is unclear. Deletions cut 6 bases from V and 1 base from J, with 9 bases between. The CDR3 is made up of 13 amino acids. Germline V CDR1 and CDR2: MNHNS, SASEGT. DNA for the CDR3: TGTGCCAGCAGCACCCAGAAGAACACTGAAGCTTTCTTT. Translation gives CASSTQKNTEAFF.

The chain has TRBV7-9 and TRBJ2-4, with 13 bases matching TRBD2. Germline V gives CDR1 SEHNR, CDR2 FQNEAQ (reference sequence). V was pared by 5 bases and J by 6 bases, with 7 bases of the junction left unmatched. This CDR3 is built from 16 residues. The DNA of the CDR3 is TGTGCCAGCAGCCGGACTAGCGGGGGCGCCGGAAACATTCAGTACTTC. Translating gives CASSRTSGGAGNIQYF. Combining the CDR3 with reference TRBV7-9 and TRBJ2-4 gives the whole variable domain DTGVSQNPRHKITKRGQNVTFRCDPISEHNRLYWYRQTLGQGPEFLTYFQNEAQLEKSRLLSDRFSAERPKGSFSTLEIQRTEQGDSAMYLCASSRTSGGAGNIQYFGAGTRLSVL.

The chain joins TRBV19 to TRBJ2-3; tentatively, D is TRBD2 (5 bases). V was shortened by 0 bases and J by 3 bases, with 19 bases between the two germline ends. CDR1 is LNHDA and CDR2 is SQIVND in the germline V gene (reference sequence). CDR3 length: 18 amino acids. The CDR3 nucleotides read TGTGCCAGTAGTATAGAACCACTAGGCTCCCAGCGTACAGATACGCAGTATTTT. The encoded protein is CASSIEPLGSQRTDTQYF.